This note documents a single T cell receptor (beta chain) sequence. The antigen remains unidentified. Looked up from germline, CDR1 is MNHEY and CDR2 is SVGAGI. This CDR3 has 14 amino acids. The junction had 7 bases not matched to a gene; V was cut back by 5 bases and J by 4 bases. Brentuximab vedotin exposure varied among the patients, all of whom had relapsed after autologous stem cell transplantation. This entry is derived from a study of PD-1 blockade in classical Hodgkin lymphoma. Study outcomes and limitations: Patients who responded completely had about the same baseline diversity as newly diagnosed patients.

Only in-frame clones appear in the TCRdb table, and some are missing; sequencing was by immunoSEQ multiplex PCR. The table has 40,000 to 50,000 clones, around three quarters seen once; the top ten hold around 20%. The sample was peripheral blood mononuclear cells (PBMCs), taken at baseline. This chain connects TRBV6-5 to TRBJ2-5; TRBD1 matches 7 bases. The sequence was collected from a human donor with classical Hodgkin lymphoma. The chain's CDR3 is CASSPSPGGETQYF. CDR3 bases: TGTGCCAGCAGTCCCAGTCCAGGGGGAGAGACCCAGTACTTC.